This T cell receptor (beta chain) was identified during a study of shared clonotypes between healthy human individuals (TCRdb year 2020). For the wider study: Two women and three men aged 18 to 49 years were included in the cohort. For each donor, CD4 naive and CD4 memory were each run on three plates, CD8 naive on two plates, and CD8 memory on one plate. To estimate repertoire size and how much clonotype sharing occurs between individuals, the study deeply sequenced the blood TCR repertoires of roughly 5 healthy adults. Libraries were prepared and TCR repertoires were sequenced by different laboratories using diverse techniques, in order to increase sequencing depth and limit assay-specific biases. Between about 0.85 and 9.5 billion PBMCs per donor were obtained by leukapheresis. Overall study outcomes, separate from this receptor: Sampling was restricted to blood, and TCR repertoires in tissues likely differ from the TCR repertoires found in blood. Pairwise subsampling indicated that sequencing depth was expected to affect the degree of clonotype sharing among donors. Because the study included a small number of donors, the genetic and exposure-history diversity represented was limited. Across four donors, around 5% of naive CD4, more than 3% of naive CD8, roughly 2.2% of memory CD4, and roughly 0.41% of memory CD8 clonotypes were shared. Higher generation probabilities were observed for clonotypes shared by all four sorted-subset donors than for non-shared clonotypes. Even with the large sequencing depth, rarefaction of the sorted-subset datasets indicated that sequencing was incomplete. Estimated clonotype richness was generally larger for naive than for memory subsets.

Turning to this clone: There is no known antigen for this receptor. Base qualities were left out, and no much larger clone turns up one base away.

Healthy HIV-negative adults with no recently reported acute infections or vaccinations were included as donors. Every donor was a Caucasian adult living in Nashville, Tennessee, USA. CD4+ T cells were enriched by magnetic negative selection; naive cells were then positively selected on CD45RA, and the negative fraction formed the memory subset. Blood was obtained by leukapheresis, after which PBMCs were separated by Ficoll-Histopaque density gradient centrifugation and cryopreserved in liquid nitrogen vapor phase. Analytical flow cytometry was used to check the purity and quantity of every magnetically sorted T cell population. Genomic DNA was isolated from every sorted fraction and measured by UV absorbance on a Nanodrop 2000c. Using the deep immunoSEQ assay, multiplex PCR amplified TCR CDR3 regions from genomic DNA. Extracted genomic DNA from each cell subset was spread evenly across all wells of several immunoSEQ 96-well plates, with each plate serving as a replicate. For sorted subsets, about 200 ng genomic DNA, equal to tens of thousands of T cell genomes, was loaded into each replicate PCR. Purified libraries were quantified with a Qubit 3.0 fluorometer, sized on a Bioanalyzer 2100, and re-quantified with the KAPA Library Quantification kit. A separate single-read 150-cycle Illumina NextSeq 550 flow cell was used to sequence each immunoSEQ 96-well plate. Turning to the authors' computational methods: Because the immunoSEQ output held only junctional sequences and lacked quality scores, the filtering could not match the filtering applied to full-length reads. To assign V/J genes and CDR3, sequences were annotated using PyIR, a Python wrapper for IgBLAST v1.9, with IMGT germline references. Reads with weak V/J assignments (E-value above 1e-6), missing CDR3, stop codons, out-of-frame junctions, or ambiguous translated residues were removed. A V3J clonotype was defined by an identical inferred V gene, J gene, and CDR3 amino acid sequence. To compute the percentage overlap between repertoires, the number of shared unique clonotypes was divided by the size of the smaller repertoire. Richness of each repertoire was evaluated using RTK rarefaction, the Chao1 estimator, and Recon v2.1 estimates of unobserved clonotypes. Generation probabilities were computed with OLGA for all TCRbeta clonotypes obtained by the gDNA method from four donors. TCRdb limited this immuneACCESS table to in-frame rearrangements with V and J called. A share of clones is missing; checked studies link under half to unresolved V genes, and the rest is unexplained. That table is the source of V, J and clone size, and D and trimming were worked out from the DNA. The sample data list roughly 2,300,000 clones, and about nine tenths of these were observed just once. The ten largest clones add up to 0.37% of the sample.

The material sequenced was naive CD4+ T cells from PBMCs. This sample's cell subset or site label indicates: CD45RA+ positively selected. This receptor was taken from a man between 18 and 35 years old in good health. Some clones in this sample may be carry-over from other donors' samples.

The sequenced DNA: TGTGCCAGCAGCCCACAGGGATGGCACTATGGCTACACCTTC. This encodes CASSPQGWHYGYTF. In this chain, TRBV14 is recombined with TRBJ1-2; the best D guess is TRBD1, with 6 bases matching. Spanning cysteine to phenylalanine, the CDR3 consists of 14 amino acids. Only CDR3 DNA remains: 42 bases, in frame from the first base. The germline ends are 12 bases apart after V is trimmed by 4 bases and J by 3 bases. CDR1 and CDR2 (SGHDN, FVKESK) derive from the germline V gene.